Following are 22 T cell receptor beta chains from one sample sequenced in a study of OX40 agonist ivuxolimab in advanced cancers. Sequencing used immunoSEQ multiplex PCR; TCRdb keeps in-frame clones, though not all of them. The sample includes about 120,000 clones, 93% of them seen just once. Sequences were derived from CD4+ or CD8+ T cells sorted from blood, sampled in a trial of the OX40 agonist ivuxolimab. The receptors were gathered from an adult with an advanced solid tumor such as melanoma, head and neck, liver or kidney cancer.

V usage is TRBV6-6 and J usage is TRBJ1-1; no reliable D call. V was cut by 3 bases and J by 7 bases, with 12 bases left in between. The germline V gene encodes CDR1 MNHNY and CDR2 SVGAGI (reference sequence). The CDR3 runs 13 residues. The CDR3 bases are TGTGCCAGCAGTTATTCACGCACCGGTGAAGCTTTCTTT. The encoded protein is CASSYSRTGEAFF.

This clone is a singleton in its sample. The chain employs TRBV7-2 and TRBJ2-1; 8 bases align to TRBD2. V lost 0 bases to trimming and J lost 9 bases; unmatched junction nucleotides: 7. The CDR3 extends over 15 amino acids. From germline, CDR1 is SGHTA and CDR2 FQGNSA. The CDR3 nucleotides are TGTGCCAGCAGCTTAGCGGTAGCGGGAACAGGTGAGCAGTTCTTC. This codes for CASSLAVAGTGEQFF.

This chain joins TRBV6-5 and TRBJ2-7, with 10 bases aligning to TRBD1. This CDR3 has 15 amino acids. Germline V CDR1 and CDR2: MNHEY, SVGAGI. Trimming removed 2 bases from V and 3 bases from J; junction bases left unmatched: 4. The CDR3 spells CASSYLDRGGYEQYF. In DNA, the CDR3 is TGTGCCAGCAGTTACCTGGACAGGGGGGGCTACGAGCAGTACTTC.

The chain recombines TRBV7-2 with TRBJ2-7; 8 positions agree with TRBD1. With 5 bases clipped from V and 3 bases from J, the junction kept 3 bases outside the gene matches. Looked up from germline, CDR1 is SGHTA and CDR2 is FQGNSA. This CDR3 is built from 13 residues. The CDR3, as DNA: TGTGCCAGCAGCGGAACAGGGGGCTACGAGCAGTACTTC. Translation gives CASSGTGGYEQYF.

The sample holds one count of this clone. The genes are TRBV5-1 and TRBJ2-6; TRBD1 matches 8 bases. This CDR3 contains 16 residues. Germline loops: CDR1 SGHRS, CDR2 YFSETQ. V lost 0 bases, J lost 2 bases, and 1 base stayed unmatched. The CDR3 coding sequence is TGCGCCAGCAGCTTGGACAGGGGGACTGGGGCCAACGTCCTGACTTTC. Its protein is CASSLDRGTGANVLTF.

CDR3 residues: CASIRGPGNTIYF. DNA of the CDR3: TGTGCCAGCATCAGGGGGCCTGGAAACACCATATATTTT. This chain links TRBV21-1 with TRBJ1-3; TRBD1 was called by the table and not checked on the DNA. TRBV21-1 has pseudogene status. CDR3 length: 13 residues.

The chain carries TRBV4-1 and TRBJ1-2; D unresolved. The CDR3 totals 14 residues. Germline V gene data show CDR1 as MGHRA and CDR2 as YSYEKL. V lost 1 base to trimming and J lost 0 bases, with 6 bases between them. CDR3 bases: TGCGCCAGCAGCCAAGTCCAACCTAACTATGGCTACACCTTC. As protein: CASSQVQPNYGYTF.

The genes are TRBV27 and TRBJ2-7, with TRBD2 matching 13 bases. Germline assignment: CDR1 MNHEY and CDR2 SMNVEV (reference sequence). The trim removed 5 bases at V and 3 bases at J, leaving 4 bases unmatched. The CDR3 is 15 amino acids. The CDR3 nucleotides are TGTGCCAGCAGTCCCGGGACTAGCGGGAACTACGAGCAGTACTTC. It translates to CASSPGTSGNYEQYF.

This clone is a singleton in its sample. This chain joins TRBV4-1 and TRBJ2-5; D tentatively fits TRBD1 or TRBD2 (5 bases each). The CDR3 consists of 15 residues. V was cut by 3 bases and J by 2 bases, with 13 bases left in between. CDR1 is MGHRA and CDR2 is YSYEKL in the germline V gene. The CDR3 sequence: CASSQAGALQETQYF. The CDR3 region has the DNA TGCGCCAGCAGCCAGGCCGGGGCCTTACAAGAGACCCAGTACTTC.

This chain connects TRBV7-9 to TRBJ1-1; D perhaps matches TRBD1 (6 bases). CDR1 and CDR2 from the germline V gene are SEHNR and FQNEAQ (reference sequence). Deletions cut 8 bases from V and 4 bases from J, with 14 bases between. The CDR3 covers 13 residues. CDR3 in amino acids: CASQRGAVTEAFF. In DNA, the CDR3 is TGTGCCAGCCAACGGGGGGCCGTCACTGAAGCTTTCTTT.

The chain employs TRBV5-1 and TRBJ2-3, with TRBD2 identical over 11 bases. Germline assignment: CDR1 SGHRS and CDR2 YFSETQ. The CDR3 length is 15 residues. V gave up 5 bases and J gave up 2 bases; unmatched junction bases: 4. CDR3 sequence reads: CASSHSGGDTDTQYF. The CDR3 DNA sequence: TGCGCCAGCAGTCATAGCGGGGGGGACACAGATACGCAGTATTTT. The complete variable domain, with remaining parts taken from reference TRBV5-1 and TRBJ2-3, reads KAGVTQTPRYLIKTRGQQVTLSCSPISGHRSVSWYQQTPGQGLQFLFEYFSETQRNKGNFPGRFSGRQFSNSRSEMNVSTLELGDSALYLCASSHSGGDTDTQYFGPGTRLTVL.

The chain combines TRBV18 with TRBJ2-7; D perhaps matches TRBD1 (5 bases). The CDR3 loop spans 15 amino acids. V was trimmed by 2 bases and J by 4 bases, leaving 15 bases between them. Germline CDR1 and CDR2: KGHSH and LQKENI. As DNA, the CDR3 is TGTGCCAGCTCACCAGCCACAGGAGAGAGTTACGAGCAGTACTTC. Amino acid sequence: CASSPATGESYEQYF.

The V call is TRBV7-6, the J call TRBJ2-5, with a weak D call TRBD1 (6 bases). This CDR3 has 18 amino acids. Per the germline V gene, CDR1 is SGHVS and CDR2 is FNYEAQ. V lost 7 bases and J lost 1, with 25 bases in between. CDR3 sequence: CASTPLGAASPIQETQYF. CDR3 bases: TGTGCCAGCACCCCTTTGGGGGCGGCTAGCCCGATCCAAGAGACCCAGTACTTC. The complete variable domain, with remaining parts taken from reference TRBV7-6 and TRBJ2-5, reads GAGVSQSPRYKVTKRGQDVALRCDPISGHVSLYWYRQALGQGPEFLTYFNYEAQQDKSGLPNDRFSAERPEGSISTLTIQRTEQRDSAMYRCASTPLGAASPIQETQYFGPGTRLLVL.

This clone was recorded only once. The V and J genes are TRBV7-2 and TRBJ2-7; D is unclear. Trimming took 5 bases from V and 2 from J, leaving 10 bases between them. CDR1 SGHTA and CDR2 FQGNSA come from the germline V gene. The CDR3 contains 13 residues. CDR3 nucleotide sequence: TGTGCCAGCAGCCCCAGTCTTGCCTACGAGCAGTACTTC. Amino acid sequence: CASSPSLAYEQYF.

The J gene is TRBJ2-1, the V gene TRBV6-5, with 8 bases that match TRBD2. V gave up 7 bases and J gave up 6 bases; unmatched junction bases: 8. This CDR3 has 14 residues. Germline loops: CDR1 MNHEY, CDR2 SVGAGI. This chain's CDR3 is CASTKPGGGNEQFF. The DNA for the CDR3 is TGTGCCAGCACCAAACCGGGGGGGGGCAATGAGCAGTTCTTC.

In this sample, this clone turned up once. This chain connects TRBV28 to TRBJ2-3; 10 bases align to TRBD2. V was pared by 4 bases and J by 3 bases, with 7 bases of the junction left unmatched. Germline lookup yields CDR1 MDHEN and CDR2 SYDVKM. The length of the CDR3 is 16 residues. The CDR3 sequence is CASSSSGSYYTDTQYF. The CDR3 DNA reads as TGTGCCAGCAGTTCTAGCGGGAGTTATTATACAGATACGCAGTATTTT.

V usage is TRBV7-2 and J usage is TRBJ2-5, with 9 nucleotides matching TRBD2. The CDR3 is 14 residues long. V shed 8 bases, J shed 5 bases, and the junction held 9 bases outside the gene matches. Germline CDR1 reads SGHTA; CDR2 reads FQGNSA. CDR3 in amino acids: CASLAGGPKETQYF. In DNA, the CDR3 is TGTGCCAGCCTTGCGGGAGGGCCCAAGGAGACCCAGTACTTC. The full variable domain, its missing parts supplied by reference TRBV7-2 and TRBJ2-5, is GAGVSQSPSNKVTEKGKDVELRCDPISGHTALYWYRQSLGQGLEFLIYFQGNSAPDKSGLPSDRFSAERTGGSVSTLTIQRTQQEDSAVYLCASLAGGPKETQYFGPGTRLLVL.

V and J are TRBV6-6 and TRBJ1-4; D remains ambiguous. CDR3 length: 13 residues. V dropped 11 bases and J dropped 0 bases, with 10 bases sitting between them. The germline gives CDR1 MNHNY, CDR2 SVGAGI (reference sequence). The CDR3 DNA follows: TGTGCCCTCAGCCGGGCAACTAATGAAAAACTGTTTTTT. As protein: CALSRATNEKLFF.

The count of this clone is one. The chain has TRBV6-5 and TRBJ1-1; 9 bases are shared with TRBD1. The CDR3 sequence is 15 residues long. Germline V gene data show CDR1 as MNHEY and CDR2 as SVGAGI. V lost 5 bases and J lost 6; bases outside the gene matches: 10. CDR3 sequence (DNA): TGTGCCAGCAGTCGGGCGGGACAGGGAGTCGCTGAAGCTTTCTTT. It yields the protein CASSRAGQGVAEAFF.

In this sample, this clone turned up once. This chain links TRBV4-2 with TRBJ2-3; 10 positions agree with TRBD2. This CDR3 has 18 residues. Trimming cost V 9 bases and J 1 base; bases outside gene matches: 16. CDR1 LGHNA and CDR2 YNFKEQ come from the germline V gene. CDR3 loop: CASPRRSPSGRGTDTQYF. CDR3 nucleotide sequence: TGTGCCAGTCCTCGAAGAAGCCCCAGCGGGAGGGGCACAGATACGCAGTATTTT.

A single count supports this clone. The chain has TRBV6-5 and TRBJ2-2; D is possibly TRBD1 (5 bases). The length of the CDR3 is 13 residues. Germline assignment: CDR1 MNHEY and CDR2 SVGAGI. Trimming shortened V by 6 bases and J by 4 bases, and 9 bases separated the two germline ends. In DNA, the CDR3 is TGTGCCAGCAGGCCCAGGGCCACCGGGGAGCTGTTTTTT. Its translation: CASRPRATGELFF.

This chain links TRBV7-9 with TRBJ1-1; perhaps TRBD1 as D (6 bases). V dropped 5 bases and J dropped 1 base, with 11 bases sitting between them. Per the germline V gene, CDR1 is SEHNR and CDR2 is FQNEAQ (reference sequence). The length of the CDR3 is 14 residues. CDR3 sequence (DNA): TGTGCCAGCAGCCCACAGGGCGGGAACACTGAAGCTTTCTTT. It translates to CASSPQGGNTEAFF.